This TCR beta chain is from a study of blood T cell repertoires in COVID-19. Study overall: Researchers got acute and convalescent COVID-19 samples from the United States, Italy and Spain. PBMCs, B-cell-depleted T cells, or T cells were the source of the cDNA or gDNA that made up the material.

The V gene lost 1 base and the J gene lost 6 bases, with 16 bases spanning the gap. CDR3 length: 16 amino acids. Per the germline V gene, CDR1 is MGHRA and CDR2 is YSYEKL. Authors' data handling: Researchers report that nucleated cell counts were estimated from reference gene primer amplification. TCRdb keeps only in-frame clones here, not all; method: immunoSEQ multiplex PCR. That table furnishes V, J and clone size, whereas the DNA furnished D and trimming. The sample contains approximately 140,000 clones, about 70% of which appear only once. V is TRBV4-1 and J is TRBJ1-5, with D maybe TRBD1 (5 bases). This receptor was identified in a man older than 75 with acute or convalescent COVID-19. The specimen was peripheral blood. CDR3 in DNA: TGCGCCAGCAGCCAAGGGCCGGGGGGTTTAGGTCAGCCCCAGCATTTT. It is translated as CASSQGPGGLGQPQHF.